This T cell receptor (beta chain) derives from a study of blood T cell repertoires in COVID-19. In the study overall: T cells, B-cell-depleted T cells, or PBMCs provided the cDNA or gDNA that served as material.

CDR1 is SGHRS, CDR2 YFSETQ, per germline. The ends were cut back, 5 bases at V and 5 bases at J, with 8 bases in the middle. This CDR3 has 13 residues. Authors' analysis steps: Quantification of nucleated cells was approximated via reference gene primer amplification. The assay was immunoSEQ multiplex PCR, and TCRdb's table has in-frame clones only and misses some. D and trimming come from the DNA, and the V and J calls and clone size come from that table. In the table there are around 330,000 clones, approximately 89% of which are singletons. The chain links TRBV5-1 to TRBJ1-6; TRBD1 might be the D (5 bases). The source is a middle-aged woman who had recovered from COVID-19. The sample comprised PBMCs or T cells enriched from blood (not recorded which). DNA of the CDR3: TGCGCCAGCAGGACAGAACATAATTCACCCCTCCACTTT. Encoded protein: CASRTEHNSPLHF.